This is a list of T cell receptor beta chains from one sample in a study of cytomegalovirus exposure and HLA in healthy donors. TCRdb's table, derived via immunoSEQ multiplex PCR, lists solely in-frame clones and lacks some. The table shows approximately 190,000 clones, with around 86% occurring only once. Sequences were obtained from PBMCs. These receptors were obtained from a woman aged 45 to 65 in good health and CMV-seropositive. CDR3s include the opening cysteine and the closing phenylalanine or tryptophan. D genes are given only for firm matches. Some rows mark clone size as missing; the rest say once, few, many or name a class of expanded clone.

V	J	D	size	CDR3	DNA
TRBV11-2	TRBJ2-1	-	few	CASSLRRAQGSYNEQFF	TGTGCCAGCAGCTTACGCAGGGCCCAAGGCTCCTACAATGAGCAGTTCTTC
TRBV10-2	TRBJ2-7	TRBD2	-	CASRVAGNYEQYF	TGCGCCAGCAGGGTAGCGGGAAACTACGAGCAGTACTTC
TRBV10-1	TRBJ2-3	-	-	CASSDTGDTQYF	TGCGCCAGCAGTGACACTGGAGATACGCAGTATTTT
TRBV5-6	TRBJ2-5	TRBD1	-	CASSYLDRGSKETQYF	TGTGCCAGCAGCTACCTAGACAGGGGCTCAAAAGAGACCCAGTACTTC
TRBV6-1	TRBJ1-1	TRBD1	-	CASTGQLNTEAFF	TGTGCCAGCACGGGACAGCTGAACACTGAAGCTTTCTTT
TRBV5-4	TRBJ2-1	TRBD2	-	CASSLGGLAGVDEQFF	TGTGCCAGCAGCTTGGGAGGTCTAGCGGGGGTTGATGAGCAGTTCTTC
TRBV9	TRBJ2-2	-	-	CASSVPFRLLLNWAANTGELFF	TGTGCCAGCAGCGTACCATTCCGGCTACTCCTTAATTGGGCTGCGAACACCGGGGAGCTGTTTTTT
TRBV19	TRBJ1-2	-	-	CASSSSMTPGYGYTF	TGTGCCAGTAGTTCATCCATGACTCCCGGCTATGGCTACACCTTC
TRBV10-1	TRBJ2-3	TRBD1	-	CASSESRGQTDTQYF	TGCGCCAGCAGTGAGTCGAGGGGGCAAACAGATACGCAGTATTTT
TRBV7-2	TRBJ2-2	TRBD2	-	CASSFLAGVTGELFF	TGTGCCAGCAGCTTTCTAGCGGGAGTCACCGGGGAGCTGTTTTTT
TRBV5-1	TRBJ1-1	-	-	CASSAGSWGEAFF	TGCGCCAGCAGCGCGGGGAGCTGGGGGGAAGCTTTCTTT
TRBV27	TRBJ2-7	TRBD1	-	CASSSGGQEHSYEQYF	TGTGCCAGCAGTTCAGGGGGACAGGAACACTCCTACGAGCAGTACTTC
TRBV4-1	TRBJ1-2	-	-	CASSQGWALGGYGYTF	TGCGCCAGCAGCCAAGGGTGGGCGTTAGGCGGGTATGGCTACACCTTC
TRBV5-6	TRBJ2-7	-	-	CASSLGQGRHEQYF	TGTGCCAGCAGCTTGGGGCAGGGCCGCCACGAGCAGTACTTC
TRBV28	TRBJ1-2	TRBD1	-	CASSLSQGAGDYGYTF	TGTGCCAGCAGTTTGAGCCAGGGGGCAGGAGACTATGGCTACACCTTC
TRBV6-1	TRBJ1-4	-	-	CVSGRGEDEKLFF	TGTGTCTCCGGACGGGGGGAGGATGAAAAACTGTTTTTT
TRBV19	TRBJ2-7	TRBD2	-	CASSITSGGYEQYF	TGTGCCAGTAGTATAACCTCGGGGGGCTACGAGCAGTACTTC
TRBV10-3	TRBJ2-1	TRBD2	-	CAIRTIAGAYNEQFF	TGTGCCATCAGAACCATAGCGGGAGCCTACAATGAGCAGTTCTTC
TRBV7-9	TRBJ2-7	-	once	CSSSLVYNPSEQYF	TGTTCCAGCAGCTTAGTTTATAATCCCTCCGAGCAGTACTTC
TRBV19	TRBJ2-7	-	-	CASSRREGAGYEQYF	TGTGCCAGTAGCCGCCGGGAGGGGGCCGGCTACGAGCAGTACTTC
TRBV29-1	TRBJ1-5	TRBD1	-	CSVEVVTGDRQHF	TGCAGCGTTGAGGTGGTGACAGGGGACCGCCAGCATTTT
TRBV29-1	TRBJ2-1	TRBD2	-	CSVNPRLAGDVNEQFF	TGCAGCGTCAATCCCCGACTAGCGGGAGATGTCAATGAGCAGTTCTTC
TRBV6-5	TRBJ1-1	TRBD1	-	CASKGAAEAFF	TGTGCCAGCAAGGGGGCAGCTGAAGCTTTCTTT
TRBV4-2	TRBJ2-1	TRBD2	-	CASSQVGGRYGNEQFF	TGTGCCAGCAGCCAAGTGGGCGGGAGGTACGGCAATGAGCAGTTCTTC
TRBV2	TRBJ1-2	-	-	CASSEGAGADFGYTF	TGTGCCAGCAGTGAAGGTGCGGGGGCAGATTTTGGCTACACCTTC
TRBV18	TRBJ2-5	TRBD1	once	CASSPDRGARETQYF	TGTGCCAGCTCACCTGACAGGGGAGCAAGAGAGACCCAGTACTTC
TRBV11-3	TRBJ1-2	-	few	CASTNSGFGYTF	TGTGCCAGCACCAATTCGGGTTTTGGCTACACCTTC
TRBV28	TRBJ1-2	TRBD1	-	CASRPGTGEGYTF	TGTGCCAGCAGGCCCGGGACAGGGGAAGGCTACACCTTC
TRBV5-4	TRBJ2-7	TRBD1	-	CASARQDRGRDEQYF	TGTGCCAGCGCAAGACAAGACAGGGGGCGAGACGAGCAGTACTTC
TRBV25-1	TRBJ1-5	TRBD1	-	CASSHGTGQPQHF	TGTGCCAGCAGCCACGGGACAGGCCAGCCCCAGCATTTT
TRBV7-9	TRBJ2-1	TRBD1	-	CASSLDRNNEQFF	TGTGCCAGCAGCCTGGACAGGAACAATGAGCAGTTCTTC
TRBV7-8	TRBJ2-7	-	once	CASRPTGIQSEQYF	TGTGCCAGCAGGCCTACCGGGATCCAGAGCGAGCAGTACTTC
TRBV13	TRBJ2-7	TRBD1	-	CASSLRGTGGRYEQYF	TGTGCCAGCAGCTTAAGAGGGACAGGGGGCAGGTACGAGCAGTACTTC
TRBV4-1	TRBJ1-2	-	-	CASSQAGGGLDYGYTF	TGCGCCAGCAGCCAAGCTGGGGGGGGTCTCGACTATGGCTACACCTTC
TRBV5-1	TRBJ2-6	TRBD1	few	CASSLFGTGPPSGANVLTF	TGCGCCAGCAGCTTGTTCGGGACAGGCCCACCGTCTGGGGCCAACGTCCTGACTTTC
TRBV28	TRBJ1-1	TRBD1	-	CASILAGGRTEAFF	TGTGCCAGCATCCTTGCAGGGGGACGGACTGAAGCTTTCTTT
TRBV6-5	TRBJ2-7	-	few	CASSYSVAMTYEQYF	TGTGCCAGCAGTTACTCGGTGGCCATGACATACGAGCAGTACTTC
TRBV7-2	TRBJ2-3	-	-	CASSFFTDTQYF	TGTGCCAGCAGCTTCTTCACAGATACGCAGTATTTT
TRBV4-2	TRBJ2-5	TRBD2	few	CASSRGTSGQETQYF	TGTGCCAGCAGCCGGGGGACTAGCGGACAAGAGACCCAGTACTTC
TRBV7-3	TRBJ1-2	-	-	CASSLTGGAVADIYGYTF	TGTGCCAGCAGCTTAACTGGGGGGGCCGTCGCCGACATCTATGGCTACACCTTC
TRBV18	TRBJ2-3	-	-	CASSPLDSHSTDTQYF	TGTGCCAGCTCACCATTGGACAGTCATTCCACAGATACGCAGTATTTT
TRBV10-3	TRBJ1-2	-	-	CAISVRGGEADYGYTF	TGTGCCATCAGTGTAAGGGGGGGAGAGGCTGACTATGGCTACACCTTC
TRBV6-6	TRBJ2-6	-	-	CAAQGAGANVLTF	TGTGCTGCCCAGGGCGCTGGGGCCAACGTCCTGACTTTC
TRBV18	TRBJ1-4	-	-	CASSPGATNEKLFF	TGTGCCAGCTCACCCGGAGCAACTAATGAAAAACTGTTTTTT
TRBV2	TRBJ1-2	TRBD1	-	CASSWDRGTHGYTF	TGTGCCAGCAGCTGGGACAGGGGGACACATGGCTACACCTTC